The entry below describes one T cell receptor (beta chain). Between the trimmed V and J ends, which lost 5 bases and 2 bases, there was a span of 16 bases. Germline CDR1 and CDR2: SGHVS and FNYEAQ. This CDR3 is built from 16 residues. This record belongs to a study of identifying expanded T cells in peripheral blood. TCRdb's table, derived via immunoSEQ multiplex PCR, lists solely in-frame clones and lacks some. There are approximately 92,000 clones in the sample; about 88% occur only once, and 4% to 5.5% lies in the top ten. This chain uses TRBV7-6 with TRBJ1-3; D perhaps matches TRBD1 (6 bases). The sample comprised blood. The sequence came from a person aged 18 to 69 in good health. As DNA, the CDR3 is TGTGCCAGCAGCAATACCCAGGGGAGGGCTGGAAACACCATATATTTT. As protein: CASSNTQGRAGNTIYF. Complete variable domain (other parts from reference TRBV7-6 and TRBJ1-3): GAGVSQSPRYKVTKRGQDVALRCDPISGHVSLYWYRQALGQGPEFLTYFNYEAQQDKSGLPNDRFSAERPEGSISTLTIQRTEQRDSAMYRCASSNTQGRAGNTIYFGEGSWLTVV.